The 27 T cell receptor beta chains below all came from one sample that was sequenced in a study of cytomegalovirus exposure and HLA in healthy donors. Assay: immunoSEQ multiplex PCR; the TCRdb copy retains only in-frame clones and omits some. Here the sample spans 280,000 or so clones, approximately 90% being singletons. The specimen sequenced was PBMCs. These receptors all stem from a woman aged 18-29 years in good health and CMV-seronegative.

This chain connects TRBV5-3 to TRBJ2-3; TRBD2 aligns across 9 bases. TRBV5-3 is recorded as an ORF, its role being uncertain. V lost 4 bases to trimming and J lost 6 bases; unmatched junction nucleotides: 15. CDR3 length: 17 amino acids. CDR3 residues: CARSRRTSEVGGDTQYF. DNA of the CDR3: TGTGCCAGAAGCCGTAGGACTAGCGAGGTGGGGGGGGATACGCAGTATTTT.

This clone occurred many times. The rearrangement links TRBV19 to TRBJ2-1, with 7 positions matching TRBD2. The length of the CDR3 is 13 residues. The V gene's germline CDR1 is LNHDA and CDR2 SQIVND (reference sequence). V lost 6 bases, J lost 9 bases, and 8 bases stayed unmatched. CDR3 coding DNA: TGTGCCAGTAGCCAGCAGGGACTACGTGAGCAGTTCTTC. Translation gives CASSQQGLREQFF.

The chain recombines TRBV5-8 with TRBJ1-5, with no clear D. Germline CDR1 SGHTS, CDR2 YDEGEE. With 7 bases removed from V and 0 bases from J, the gap between germline ends came to 14 bases. The CDR3 consists of 15 residues. The CDR3 DNA is TGTGCCAGCTGTACGGGAACAGCTAGCAATCAGCCCCAGCATTTT. Amino acid sequence: CASCTGTASNQPQHF.

The rearrangement uses TRBV19 and TRBJ1-5, with 9 bases aligning to TRBD1. Trimming removed 0 bases from V and 4 bases from J; junction bases left unmatched: 4. CDR3 length: 16 amino acids. In germline, CDR1 is LNHDA, CDR2 SQIVND (reference sequence). The CDR3 sequence is CASSIDLGTGNQPQHF. CDR3 nucleotides: TGTGCCAGTAGTATAGATCTTGGGACAGGGAATCAGCCCCAGCATTTT.

The V gene is TRBV5-1, the J gene TRBJ2-5; tentative D call: TRBD2 (7 bases). The CDR3 sequence is 16 residues long. CDR1 is SGHRS and CDR2 is YFSETQ in the germline V gene. The V gene lost 3 bases and the J gene lost 3 bases, with 18 bases spanning the gap. The CDR3 sequence: CASSSGGRLLKETQYF. For the CDR3, the DNA is TGCGCCAGCAGCTCCGGGGGGCGGCTACTAAAAGAGACCCAGTACTTC.

As for this clone: The sample has other DNA sequences that encode this CDR3 too. This chain links TRBV27 with TRBJ2-3; the D gene is possibly TRBD2 (5 bases). The CDR3 runs to 11 residues. V was cut by 5 bases and J by 5 bases, with 5 bases left in between. Per the germline V gene, CDR1 is MNHEY and CDR2 is SMNVEV (reference sequence). This CDR3 reads CASSRGDTQYF. The CDR3 coding sequence is TGTGCCAGCAGTCGGGGAGATACGCAGTATTTT.

V and J are TRBV19 and TRBJ1-2; D is undetermined. V lost 3 bases and J lost 8, with 10 bases in between. CDR3 length equals 12 residues. CDR1 is LNHDA, CDR2 SQIVND, per germline (reference sequence). The CDR3 DNA reads as TGTGCCAGTAGTATTGGAGGAGACGGCTACACCTTC. Translated, it gives CASSIGGDGYTF.

This rearrangement joins TRBV7-3 to TRBJ1-2, with 9 bases that match TRBD1. The CDR3 contains 13 residues. Per the germline V gene, CDR1 is SGHTA and CDR2 is FQGTGA. The ends lost 2 bases at V and 14 bases at J; junction bases unmatched: 9. The CDR3 reads CASSLGTGPGLTF. As DNA, the CDR3 is TGTGCCAGCAGCTTAGGGACAGGGCCCGGATTGACCTTC.

This chain joins TRBV6-5 and TRBJ2-2; 9 bases line up with TRBD1. The CDR3 is 14 amino acids. Germline lookup yields CDR1 MNHEY and CDR2 SVGAGI. V shed 6 bases and J 7 bases; nucleotides not matched to a gene: 6. CDR3 sequence reads: CASRIQGAGGELFF. The CDR3 DNA sequence: TGTGCCAGCAGGATACAGGGGGCGGGCGGGGAGCTGTTTTTT.

The rearrangement links TRBV6-6 to TRBJ2-1, with 7 bases fitting TRBD2. Germline CDR1 and CDR2: MNHNY and SVGAGI (reference sequence). V was pared by 2 bases and J by 9 bases, with 13 bases of the junction left unmatched. The CDR3 consists of 16 residues. CDR3 sequence reads: CASSYPPVTGGGEQFF. Written as DNA, the CDR3 is TGTGCCAGCAGTTACCCCCCCGTAACGGGCGGGGGTGAGCAGTTCTTC.

A single count supports this clone. The rearrangement uses TRBV11-2 and TRBJ1-2, with D perhaps TRBD1 (5 bases). V was pared by 5 bases and J by 6 bases, with 13 bases between. Germline V gene data show CDR1 as SGHAT and CDR2 as FQNNGV. CDR3 length: 13 amino acids. The CDR3 sequence: CASSPQGGHGYTF. The CDR3 DNA reads as TGTGCCAGCAGCCCCCAGGGAGGGCATGGCTACACCTTC.

The rearrangement uses TRBV6-5 and TRBJ1-2, with D maybe TRBD1 (5 bases). The V end was cut by 4 bases, the J end by 5 bases, with 17 bases between. Germline lookup yields CDR1 MNHEY and CDR2 SVGAGI. This CDR3 has 15 amino acids. CDR3 residues: CASSSQAGNQYGYTF. Written as DNA, the CDR3 is TGTGCCAGCAGTTCCCAAGCAGGGAATCAGTATGGCTACACCTTC.

This chain uses TRBV19 with TRBJ2-6; D unclear. Per germline, CDR1 LNHDA and CDR2 SQIVND (reference sequence). V dropped 6 bases and J dropped 2 bases, with 11 bases sitting between them. This CDR3 is built from 15 residues. Here the CDR3 reads CASSSPGAGANVLTF. CDR3 coding DNA: TGTGCCAGTAGCTCTCCCGGAGCTGGGGCCAACGTCCTGACTTTC. The whole variable domain, remainder taken from reference TRBV19 and TRBJ2-6, is DGGITQSPKYLFRKEGQNVTLSCEQNLNHDAMYWYRQDPGQGLRLIYYSQIVNDFQKGDIAEGYSVSREKKESFPLTVTSAQKNPTAFYLCASSSPGAGANVLTFGAGSRLTVL.

CDR3 DNA: TGTGCCAGCAGCGACGGACCTAGCGTATCCTACAATGAGCAGTTCTTC. Translating gives CASSDGPSVSYNEQFF. The J gene is TRBJ2-1, the V gene TRBV5-4, with D perhaps matching TRBD2 (6 bases). V was pared by 4 bases and J by 1 base, with 15 bases between. This CDR3 region has 16 residues. CDR1 and CDR2 (germline): SGHNT, YYREEE (reference sequence).

The chain recombines TRBV6-1 with TRBJ1-1; D is possibly TRBD1 (5 bases). Per germline, CDR1 MNHNS and CDR2 SASEGT. This CDR3 has 13 amino acids. Between the trimmed V and J ends, which lost 8 bases and 0 bases, there was a span of 10 bases. This chain's CDR3 is CASLDSMNTEAFF. DNA of the CDR3: TGTGCCAGCTTAGACAGCATGAACACTGAAGCTTTCTTT.

This rearrangement joins TRBV29-1 to TRBJ2-1, with 11 bases matching TRBD2. Germline-derived CDR1 and CDR2 are SQVTM and ANQGSEA. V shed 8 bases, J shed 4 bases, and the junction held 7 bases outside the gene matches. The CDR3 runs 14 residues. The chain's CDR3 is CSSTSGIGYNEQFF. CDR3 bases: TGCAGCTCGACTAGCGGGATTGGGTACAATGAGCAGTTCTTC.

The CDR3 nucleotides are TGTGCCAGCAGTTTTTACGGCAGGCAGAACACTGAAGCTTTCTTT. Encoded protein: CASSFYGRQNTEAFF. The chain employs TRBV27 and TRBJ1-1; D is ambiguous. The CDR3 has 15 residues. Trimming cost V 3 bases and J 1 base, with 12 bases left between them. The V gene's germline CDR1 is MNHEY and CDR2 SMNVEV (reference sequence).

The genes are TRBV2 and TRBJ2-3, with 16 nucleotides matching TRBD2. The CDR3 runs 17 residues. Germline loops: CDR1 SNHLY, CDR2 FYNNEI. The J segment lost 2 bases and the V segment lost 11 bases, leaving 10 bases of the junction unmatched. CDR3 in DNA: TGTGCCGTACTACCGGGACTAGCGGGAGGGCCCACAGATACGCAGTATTTT. Translation gives CAVLPGLAGGPTDTQYF.

The V and J genes are TRBV11-3 and TRBJ2-3; 8 bases line up with TRBD1. This CDR3 region has 18 residues. CDR1 SGHNT and CDR2 YENEEA come from the germline V gene. V lost 1 base to trimming and J lost 2 bases; unmatched junction nucleotides: 11. CDR3 in amino acids: CASSLGVRTGRATDTQYF. The DNA for the CDR3 is TGTGCCAGCAGCTTAGGGGTTCGGACAGGGAGAGCCACAGATACGCAGTATTTT.

The CDR3 spells CASSQTGHRVEETQYF. DNA for the CDR3: TGTGCCAGCAGCCAAACGGGCCACAGGGTGGAAGAGACCCAGTACTTC. This chain links TRBV14 with TRBJ2-5, with D tentatively TRBD1 (6 bases). Trimming pared 2 bases from V and 3 bases from J, leaving 16 bases between. The CDR3 consists of 16 residues. The germline gives CDR1 SGHDN, CDR2 FVKESK.

This clone appeared once. V is TRBV28 and J is TRBJ2-7; D might be TRBD2 (6 bases). The CDR3 runs to 15 residues. Germline V gene data show CDR1 as MDHEN and CDR2 as SYDVKM. V dropped 7 bases and J dropped 4 bases, with 20 bases sitting between them. The CDR3 DNA sequence: TGTGCCAGCAACACCCCCTCCCGGGGGTTATACGAGCAGTACTTC. Amino acid sequence: CASNTPSRGLYEQYF.

The rearrangement links TRBV28 to TRBJ2-7; 8 nucleotides align to TRBD2. CDR1 MDHEN and CDR2 SYDVKM come from the germline V gene. The CDR3 loop spans 18 amino acids. J was trimmed by 2 bases and V by 1 base; bases with no gene match: 13. The CDR3 protein is CASSLFILAGTLAYEQYF. Written as DNA, the CDR3 is TGTGCCAGCAGTTTATTTATCCTAGCGGGCACCCTTGCCTACGAGCAGTACTTC.

The DNA for the CDR3 is TGTGCCAGCGAAGAGAGGTTTATGTATGAAAAACTGTTTTTT. It codes for CASEERFMYEKLFF. The rearrangement links TRBV6-6 to TRBJ1-4, with D hard to call. Germline CDR1 and CDR2: MNHNY and SVGAGI (reference sequence). The CDR3 length is 14 residues. Deletions cut 8 bases from V and 6 bases from J, with 16 bases between.

The J gene is TRBJ1-3, the V gene TRBV29-1, with unresolved D. Deletions cut 3 bases from V and 0 bases from J, with 12 bases between. Germline values: CDR1 SQVTM, CDR2 ANQGSEA. The CDR3 length is 15 residues. The CDR3 loop reads CSVDGGWDSGNTIYF. The CDR3 coding sequence is TGCAGCGTTGATGGAGGATGGGACTCTGGAAACACCATATATTTT.

This sequence joins TRBV29-1 and TRBJ1-1, with D possibly matching TRBD1 (5 bases). Trimming stripped 7 bases from V and 6 bases from J, with 9 bases between. There are 10 residues in the CDR3. Looked up from germline, CDR1 is SQVTM and CDR2 is ANQGSEA. CDR3 sequence (DNA): TGCAGCGCAAGGGGCTCTGAAGCTTTCTTT. It yields the protein CSARGSEAFF.

The rearrangement uses TRBV6-5 and TRBJ2-7; TRBD1 matches 8 bases. After removal of 6 bases from V and 3 bases from J, the junction contained 10 bases not matched to a gene. Germline V CDR1 and CDR2: MNHEY, SVGAGI. This CDR3 region has 15 residues. The CDR3 loop reads CASRPPGTGLYEQYF. The CDR3 bases are TGTGCCAGCAGACCTCCCGGGACAGGCCTCTACGAGCAGTACTTC.

This sequence joins TRBV18 and TRBJ2-1; TRBD2 might be the D (5 bases). The germline CDR1 and CDR2 sequences are KGHSH and LQKENI. The length of the CDR3 is 15 residues. With 4 bases removed from V and 12 bases from J, the gap between germline ends came to 22 bases. The CDR3: CASSQPGVPSSWQFF. The CDR3 nucleotides are TGTGCCAGCTCACAACCCGGGGTGCCGTCATCGTGGCAGTTCTTC.